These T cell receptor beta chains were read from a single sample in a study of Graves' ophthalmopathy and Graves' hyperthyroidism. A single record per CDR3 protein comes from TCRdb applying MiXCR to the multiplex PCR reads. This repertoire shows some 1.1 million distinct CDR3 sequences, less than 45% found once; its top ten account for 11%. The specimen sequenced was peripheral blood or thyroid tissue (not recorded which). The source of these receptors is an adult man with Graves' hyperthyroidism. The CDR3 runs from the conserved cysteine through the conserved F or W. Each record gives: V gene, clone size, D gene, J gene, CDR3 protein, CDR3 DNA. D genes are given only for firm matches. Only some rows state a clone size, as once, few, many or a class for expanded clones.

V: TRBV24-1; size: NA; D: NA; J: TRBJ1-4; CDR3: CASSQLDRREKLFF; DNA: TGTGCCAGCAGTCAACTCGACAGGAGAGAAAAACTGTTTTTT
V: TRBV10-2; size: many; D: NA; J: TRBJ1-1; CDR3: CASSRNGDTEAFF; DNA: TGCGCCAGCAGTAGAAACGGTGACACTGAAGCTTTCTTT
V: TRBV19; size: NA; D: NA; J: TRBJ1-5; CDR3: CASSFSLDNQPQHF; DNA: TGTGCCAGTAGTTTCTCCTTAGACAATCAGCCCCAGCATTTT
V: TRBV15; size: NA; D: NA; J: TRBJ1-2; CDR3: CATSRDSRRQGYGYTF; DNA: TGTGCCACCAGCAGAGATAGTAGGAGGCAGGGCTATGGCTACACCTTC
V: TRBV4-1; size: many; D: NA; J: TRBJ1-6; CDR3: CASSQVGLDNSPLHF; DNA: TGCGCCAGCAGCCAAGTTGGATTGGATAATTCACCCCTCCACTTT
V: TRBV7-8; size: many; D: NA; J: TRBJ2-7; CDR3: CASSLGGGLREQYF; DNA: TGTGCCAGCAGCTTAGGGGGGGGCCTGAGGGAGCAGTACTTC
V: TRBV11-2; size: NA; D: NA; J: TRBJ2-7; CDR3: CASSSPLEGYEQYF; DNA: TGTGCCAGCAGCTCCCCGCTCGAGGGCTACGAGCAGTACTTC
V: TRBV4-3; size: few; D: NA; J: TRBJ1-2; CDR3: CASSRYGGDNYGYTF; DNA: TGCGCCAGCAGCCGATATGGGGGGGATAACTATGGCTACACCTTC
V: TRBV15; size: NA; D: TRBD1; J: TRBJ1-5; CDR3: CATSGDRVTQPQHF; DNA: TGTGCCACCAGCGGTGACAGGGTGACTCAGCCCCAGCATTTT
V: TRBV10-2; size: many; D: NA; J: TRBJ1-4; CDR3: CASTRTAINEKLFF; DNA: TGCGCCAGCACCCGGACAGCAATTAATGAAAAACTGTTTTTT
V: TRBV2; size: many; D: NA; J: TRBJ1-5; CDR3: CASSVRGRGNQPQHF; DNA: TGTGCCAGCAGTGTACGGGGCCGTGGCAATCAGCCCCAGCATTTT